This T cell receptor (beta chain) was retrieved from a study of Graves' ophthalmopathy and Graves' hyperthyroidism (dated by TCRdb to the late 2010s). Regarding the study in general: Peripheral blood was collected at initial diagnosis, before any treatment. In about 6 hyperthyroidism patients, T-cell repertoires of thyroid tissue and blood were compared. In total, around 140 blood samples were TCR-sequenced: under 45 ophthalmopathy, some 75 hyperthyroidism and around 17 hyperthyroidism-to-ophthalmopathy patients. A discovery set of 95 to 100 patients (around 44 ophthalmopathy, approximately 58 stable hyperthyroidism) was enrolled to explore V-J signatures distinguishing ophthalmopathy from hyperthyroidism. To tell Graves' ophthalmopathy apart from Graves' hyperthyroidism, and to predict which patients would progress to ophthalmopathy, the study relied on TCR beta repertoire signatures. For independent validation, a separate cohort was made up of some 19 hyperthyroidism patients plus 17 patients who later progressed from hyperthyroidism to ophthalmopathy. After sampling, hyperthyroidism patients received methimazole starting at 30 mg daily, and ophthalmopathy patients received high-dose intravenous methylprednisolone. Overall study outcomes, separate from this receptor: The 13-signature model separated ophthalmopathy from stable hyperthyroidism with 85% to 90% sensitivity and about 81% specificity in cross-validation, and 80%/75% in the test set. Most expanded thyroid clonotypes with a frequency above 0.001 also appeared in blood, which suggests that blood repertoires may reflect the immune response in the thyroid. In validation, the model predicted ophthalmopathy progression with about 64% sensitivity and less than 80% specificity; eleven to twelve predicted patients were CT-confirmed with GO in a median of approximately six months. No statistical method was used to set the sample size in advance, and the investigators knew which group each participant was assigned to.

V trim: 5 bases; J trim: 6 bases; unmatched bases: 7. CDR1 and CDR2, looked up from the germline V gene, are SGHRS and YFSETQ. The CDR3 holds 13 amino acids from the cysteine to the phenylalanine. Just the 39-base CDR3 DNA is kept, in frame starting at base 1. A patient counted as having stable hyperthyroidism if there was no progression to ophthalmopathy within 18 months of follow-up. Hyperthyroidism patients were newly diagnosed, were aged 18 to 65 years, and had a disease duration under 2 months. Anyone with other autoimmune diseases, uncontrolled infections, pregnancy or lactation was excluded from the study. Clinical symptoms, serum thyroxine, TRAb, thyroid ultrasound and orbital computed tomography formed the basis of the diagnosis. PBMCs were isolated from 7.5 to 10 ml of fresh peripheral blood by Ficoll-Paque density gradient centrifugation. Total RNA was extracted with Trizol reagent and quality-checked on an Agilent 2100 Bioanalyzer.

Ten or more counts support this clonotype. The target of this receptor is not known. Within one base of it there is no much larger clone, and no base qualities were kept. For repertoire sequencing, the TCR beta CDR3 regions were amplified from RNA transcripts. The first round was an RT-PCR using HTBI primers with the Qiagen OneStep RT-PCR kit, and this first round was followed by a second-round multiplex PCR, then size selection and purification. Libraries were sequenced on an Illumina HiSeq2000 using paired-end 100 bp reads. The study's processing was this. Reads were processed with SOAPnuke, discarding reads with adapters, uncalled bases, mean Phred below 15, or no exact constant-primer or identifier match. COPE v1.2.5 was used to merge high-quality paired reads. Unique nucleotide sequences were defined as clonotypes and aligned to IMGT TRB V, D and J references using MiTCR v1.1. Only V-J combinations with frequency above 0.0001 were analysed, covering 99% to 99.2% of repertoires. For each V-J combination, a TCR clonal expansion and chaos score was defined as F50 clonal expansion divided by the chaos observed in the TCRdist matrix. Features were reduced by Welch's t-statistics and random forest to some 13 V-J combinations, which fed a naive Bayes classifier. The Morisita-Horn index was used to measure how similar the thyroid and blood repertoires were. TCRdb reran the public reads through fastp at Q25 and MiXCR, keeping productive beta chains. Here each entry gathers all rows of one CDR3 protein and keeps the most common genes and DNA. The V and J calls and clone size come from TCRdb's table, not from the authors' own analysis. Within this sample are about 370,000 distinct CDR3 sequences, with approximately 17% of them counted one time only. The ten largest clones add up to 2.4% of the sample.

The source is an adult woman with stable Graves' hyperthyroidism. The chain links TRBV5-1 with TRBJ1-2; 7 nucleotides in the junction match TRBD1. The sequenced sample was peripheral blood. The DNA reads TGCGCCAGCAGAGCCCTACAGGGGCATGGCTACACCTTC. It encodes CASRALQGHGYTF.